Here is one TCR beta chain with its context. This receptor's antigen is unknown. No qualities accompany the bases; no much larger clone lies one base away. The sample is drawn from a study (dated by TCRdb to about 2016). Library generation was performed with RT-PCR. The instrument given in TCRdb is Illumina MiSeq. Using fastp trimming at Q25 and MiXCR clonotype assembly, TCRdb reanalyzed the public sequencing data and kept in-frame beta chains. CDR3 protein duplicates are merged, each entry listing the most common genes and DNA. Within this sample are fewer than 800,000 distinct CDR3 sequences, with 14% of them counted one time only. Roughly 3.9% of the sample comes from the top ten. The CDR3 sequence holds 14 residues, the cysteine and phenylalanine included. Solely the CDR3 DNA is kept, with 42 bases framed from the first base. The V end loses 1 base and the J end loses 7 bases, and a stretch of 13 bases separates them. Sequences DFQATT (CDR1) and SNEGSKA (CDR2) are obtained from the germline V gene (reference sequence).

The sequenced sample was memory CD4+ T cells from blood. The sequence derives from a female donor in good health, serving as a healthy control. The sequence is built from TRBV20-1 and TRBJ2-2; the D gene may be TRBD1 or TRBD2, since each aligns over 5 bases. The nucleotide sequence is TGCAGTGCTAGAGTCGAGGGGAAAGGCGGGGAGCTGTTTTTT. Its amino acids are CSARVEGKGGELFF.